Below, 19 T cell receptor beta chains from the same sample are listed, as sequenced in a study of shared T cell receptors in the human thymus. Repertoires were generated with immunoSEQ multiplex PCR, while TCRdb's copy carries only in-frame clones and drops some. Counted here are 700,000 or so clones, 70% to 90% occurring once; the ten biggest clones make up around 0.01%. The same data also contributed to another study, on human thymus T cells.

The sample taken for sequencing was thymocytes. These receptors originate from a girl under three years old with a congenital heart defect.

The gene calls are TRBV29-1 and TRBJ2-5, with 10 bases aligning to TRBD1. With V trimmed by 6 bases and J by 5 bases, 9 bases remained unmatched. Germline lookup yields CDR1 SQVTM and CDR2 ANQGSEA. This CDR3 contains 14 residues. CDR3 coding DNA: TGCAGCGTCTTCCCCGGGACAGGGGAGGAGACCCAGTACTTC. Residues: CSVFPGTGEETQYF.

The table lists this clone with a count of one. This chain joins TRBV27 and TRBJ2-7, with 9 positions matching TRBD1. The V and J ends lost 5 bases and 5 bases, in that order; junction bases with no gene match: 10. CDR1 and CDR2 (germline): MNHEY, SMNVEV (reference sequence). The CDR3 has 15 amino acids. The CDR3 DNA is TGTGCCAGCAGTCCGGGGACAGGGAAGGTAGACGAGCAGTACTTC. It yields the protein CASSPGTGKVDEQYF.

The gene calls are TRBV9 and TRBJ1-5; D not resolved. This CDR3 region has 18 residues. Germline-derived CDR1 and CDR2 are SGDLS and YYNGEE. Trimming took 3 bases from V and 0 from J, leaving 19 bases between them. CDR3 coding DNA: TGTGCCAGCAGCGAGTACGGGTCTGCTCCTAATAGCAATCAGCCCCAGCATTTT. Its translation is CASSEYGSAPNSNQPQHF.

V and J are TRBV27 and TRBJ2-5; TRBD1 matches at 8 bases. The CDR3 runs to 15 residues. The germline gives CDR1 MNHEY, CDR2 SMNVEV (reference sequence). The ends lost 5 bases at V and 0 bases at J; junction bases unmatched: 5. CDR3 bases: TGTGCCAGCAGTCCCTGGACAGGGTACCAAGAGACCCAGTACTTC. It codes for CASSPWTGYQETQYF.

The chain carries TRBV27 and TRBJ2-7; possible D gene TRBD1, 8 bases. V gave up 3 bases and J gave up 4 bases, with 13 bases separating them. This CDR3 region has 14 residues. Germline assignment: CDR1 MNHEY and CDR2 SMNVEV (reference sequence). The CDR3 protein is CASSLTGEGYEQYF. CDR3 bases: TGTGCCAGCAGTTTGACAGGGGAGGGATACGAGCAGTACTTC.

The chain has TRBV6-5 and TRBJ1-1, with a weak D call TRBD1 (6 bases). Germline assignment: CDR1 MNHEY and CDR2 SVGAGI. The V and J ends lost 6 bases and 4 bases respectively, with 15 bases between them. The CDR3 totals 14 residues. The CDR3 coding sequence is TGTGCCAGCAGAACGACACAGGGCGGCACTGAAGCTTTCTTT. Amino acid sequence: CASRTTQGGTEAFF.

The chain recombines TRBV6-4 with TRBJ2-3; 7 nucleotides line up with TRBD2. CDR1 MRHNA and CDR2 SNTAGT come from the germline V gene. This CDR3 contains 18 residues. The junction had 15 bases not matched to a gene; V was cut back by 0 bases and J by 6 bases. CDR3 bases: TGTGCCAGCAGTGACTCTGTAGGGGCGGGAGCCAACCGGGATACGCAGTATTTT. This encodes CASSDSVGAGANRDTQYF.

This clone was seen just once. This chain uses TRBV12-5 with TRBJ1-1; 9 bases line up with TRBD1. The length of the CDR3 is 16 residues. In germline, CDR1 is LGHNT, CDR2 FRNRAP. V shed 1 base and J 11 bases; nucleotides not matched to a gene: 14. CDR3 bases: TGTGCTAGTGGTTTGGACGTTGGGGACAGGGTGGTCGGGGCTTTCTTT. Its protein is CASGLDVGDRVVGAFF. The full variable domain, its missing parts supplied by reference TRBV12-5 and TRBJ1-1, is DARVTQTPRHKVTEMGQEVTMRCQPILGHNTVFWYRQTMMQGLELLAYFRNRAPLDDSGMPKDRFSAEMPDATLATLKIQPSEPRDSAVYFCASGLDVGDRVVGAFFGQGTRLTVV.

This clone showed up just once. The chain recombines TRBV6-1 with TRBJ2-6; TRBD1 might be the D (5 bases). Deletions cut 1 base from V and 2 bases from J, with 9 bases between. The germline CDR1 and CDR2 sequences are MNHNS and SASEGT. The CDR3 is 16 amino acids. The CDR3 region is CASSEGGRAGANVLTF. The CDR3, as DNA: TGTGCCAGCAGTGAAGGAGGCAGGGCTGGGGCCAACGTCCTGACTTTC.

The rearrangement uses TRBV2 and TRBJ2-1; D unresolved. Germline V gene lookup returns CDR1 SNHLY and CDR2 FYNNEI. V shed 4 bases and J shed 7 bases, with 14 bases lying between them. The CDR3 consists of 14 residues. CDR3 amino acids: CASSVRIARNEQFF. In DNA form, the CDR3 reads TGTGCCAGCAGTGTCAGAATAGCTCGGAATGAGCAGTTCTTC.

The CDR3 DNA is TGCGCCAGCAGCCAGATACAGGGAAGCACCGGGGAGCTGTTTTTT. Its translation is CASSQIQGSTGELFF. J is TRBJ2-2 and V is TRBV4-3; tentative D call: TRBD1 (6 bases). This CDR3 is 15 amino acids long. Trimming stripped 3 bases from V and 4 bases from J, with 12 bases between. From germline, CDR1 is LGHNA and CDR2 YSLEER.

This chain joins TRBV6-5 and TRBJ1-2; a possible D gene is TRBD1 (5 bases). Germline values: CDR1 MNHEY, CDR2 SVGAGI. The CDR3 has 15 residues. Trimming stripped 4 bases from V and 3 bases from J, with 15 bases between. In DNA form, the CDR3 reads TGTGCCAGCAGTTCGGCCGCAGGGACTGACTATGGCTACACCTTC. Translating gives CASSSAAGTDYGYTF.

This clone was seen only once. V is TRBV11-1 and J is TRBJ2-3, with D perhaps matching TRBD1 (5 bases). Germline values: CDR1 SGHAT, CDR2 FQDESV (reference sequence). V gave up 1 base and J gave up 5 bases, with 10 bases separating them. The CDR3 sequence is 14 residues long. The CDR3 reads CASSLGAGKDTQYF. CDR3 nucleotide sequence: TGTGCCAGCAGCTTAGGGGCAGGGAAAGATACGCAGTATTTT.

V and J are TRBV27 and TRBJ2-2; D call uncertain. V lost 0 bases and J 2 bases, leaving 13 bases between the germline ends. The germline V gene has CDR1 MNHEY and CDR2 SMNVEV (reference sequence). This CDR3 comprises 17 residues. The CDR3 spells CASSLSVRKINTGELFF. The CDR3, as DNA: TGTGCCAGCAGTTTATCAGTCAGGAAAATAAACACCGGGGAGCTGTTTTTT.

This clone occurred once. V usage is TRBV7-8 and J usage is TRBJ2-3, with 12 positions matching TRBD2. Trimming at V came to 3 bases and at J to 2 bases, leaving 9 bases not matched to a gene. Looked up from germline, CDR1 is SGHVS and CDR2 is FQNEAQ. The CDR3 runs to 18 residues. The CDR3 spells CASSFQRTSGGTTDTQYF. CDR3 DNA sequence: TGTGCCAGCAGCTTCCAGCGTACTAGCGGGGGGACCACAGATACGCAGTATTTT.

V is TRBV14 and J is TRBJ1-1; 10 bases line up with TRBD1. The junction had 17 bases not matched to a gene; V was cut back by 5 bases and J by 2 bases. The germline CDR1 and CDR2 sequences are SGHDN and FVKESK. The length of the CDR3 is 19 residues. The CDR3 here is CASSERPGQGVIFNTEAFF. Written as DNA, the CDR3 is TGTGCCAGCAGCGAACGACCCGGACAGGGGGTGATATTTAACACTGAAGCTTTCTTT.

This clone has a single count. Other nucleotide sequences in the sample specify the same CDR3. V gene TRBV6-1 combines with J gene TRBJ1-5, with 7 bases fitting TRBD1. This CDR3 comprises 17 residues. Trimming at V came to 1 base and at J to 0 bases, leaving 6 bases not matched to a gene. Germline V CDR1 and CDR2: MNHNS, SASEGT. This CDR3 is CASSEDPGQYSNQPQHF. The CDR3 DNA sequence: TGTGCCAGCAGTGAAGATCCGGGACAGTATAGCAATCAGCCCCAGCATTTT.

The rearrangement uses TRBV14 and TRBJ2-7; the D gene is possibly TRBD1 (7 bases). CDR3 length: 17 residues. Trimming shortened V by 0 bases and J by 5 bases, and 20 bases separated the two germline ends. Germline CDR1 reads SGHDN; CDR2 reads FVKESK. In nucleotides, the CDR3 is TGTGCCAGCAGCCAAGACCCGGACAGGAGGGATAGGGACGAGCAGTACTTC. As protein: CASSQDPDRRDRDEQYF. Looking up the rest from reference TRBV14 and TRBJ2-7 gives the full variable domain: EAGVTQFPSHSVIEKGQTVTLRCDPISGHDNLYWYRRVMGKEIKFLLHFVKESKQDESGMPNNRFLAERTGGTYSTLKVQPAELEDSGVYFCASSQDPDRRDRDEQYFGPGTRLTVT.

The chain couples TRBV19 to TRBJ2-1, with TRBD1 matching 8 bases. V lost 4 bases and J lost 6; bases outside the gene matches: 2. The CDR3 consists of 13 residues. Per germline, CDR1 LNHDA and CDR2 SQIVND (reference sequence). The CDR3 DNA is TGTGCCAGTAGTAGGACAGGGTTCAATGAGCAGTTCTTC. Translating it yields CASSRTGFNEQFF. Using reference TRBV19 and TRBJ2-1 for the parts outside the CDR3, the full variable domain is DGGITQSPKYLFRKEGQNVTLSCEQNLNHDAMYWYRQDPGQGLRLIYYSQIVNDFQKGDIAEGYSVSREKKESFPLTVTSAQKNPTAFYLCASSRTGFNEQFFGPGTRLTVL.